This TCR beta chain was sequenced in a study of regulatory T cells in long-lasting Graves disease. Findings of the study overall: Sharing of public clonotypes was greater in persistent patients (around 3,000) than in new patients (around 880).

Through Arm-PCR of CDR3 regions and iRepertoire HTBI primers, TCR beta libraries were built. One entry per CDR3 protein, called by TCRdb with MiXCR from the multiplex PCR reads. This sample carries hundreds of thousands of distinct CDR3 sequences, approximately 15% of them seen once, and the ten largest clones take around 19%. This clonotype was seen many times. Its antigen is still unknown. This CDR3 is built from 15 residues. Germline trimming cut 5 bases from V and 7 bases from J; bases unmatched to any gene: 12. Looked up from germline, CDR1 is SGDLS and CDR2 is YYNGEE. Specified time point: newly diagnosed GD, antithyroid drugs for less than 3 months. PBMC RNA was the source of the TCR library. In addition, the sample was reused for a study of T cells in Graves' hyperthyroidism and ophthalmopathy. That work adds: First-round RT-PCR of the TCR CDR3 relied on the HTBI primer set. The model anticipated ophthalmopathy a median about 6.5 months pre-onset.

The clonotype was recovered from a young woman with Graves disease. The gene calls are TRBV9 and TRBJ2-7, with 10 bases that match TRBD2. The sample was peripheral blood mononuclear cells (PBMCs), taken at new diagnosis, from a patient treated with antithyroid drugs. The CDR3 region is CASSYDLAGASEQYF. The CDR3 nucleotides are TGTGCCAGCAGTTACGATCTAGCGGGAGCATCTGAGCAGTACTTC.